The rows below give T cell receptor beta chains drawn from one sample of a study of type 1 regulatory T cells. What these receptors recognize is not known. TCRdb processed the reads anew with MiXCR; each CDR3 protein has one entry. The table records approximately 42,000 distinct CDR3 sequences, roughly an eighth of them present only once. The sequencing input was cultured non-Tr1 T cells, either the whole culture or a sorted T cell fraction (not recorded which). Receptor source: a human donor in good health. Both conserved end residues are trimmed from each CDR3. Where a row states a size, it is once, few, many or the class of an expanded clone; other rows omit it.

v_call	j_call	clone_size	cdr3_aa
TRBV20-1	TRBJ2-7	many	SAPTRTYEQY
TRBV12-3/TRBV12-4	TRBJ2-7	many	ASSLNRVGEQY
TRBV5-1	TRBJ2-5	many	ASSSQGAGETQY
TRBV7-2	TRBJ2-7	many	ASAPGLARSYEQY
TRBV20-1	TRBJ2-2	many	SARRQGPDTGELF
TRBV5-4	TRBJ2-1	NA	ASSLVAGRNEQF
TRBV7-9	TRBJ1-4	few	ASGSPANEKLF
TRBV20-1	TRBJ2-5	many	SAYSGRAQETQY
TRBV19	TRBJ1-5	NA	ASTTGTGRNQPQH
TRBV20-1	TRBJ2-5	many	SARRTGIETQY
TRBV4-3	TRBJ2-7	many	ASSQTLASRHEQY
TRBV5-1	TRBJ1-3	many	ASTSSGNTIY